A selection of T cell receptor beta chains follows, all from one sample in a study. TCRdb reanalysed the 5' RACE reads using MiXCR and keeps one entry per CDR3 protein. This sample has approximately 60,000 distinct CDR3 sequences, with 20% to 25% found just once. The sample taken for sequencing was tumor-infiltrating Tregs sorted from the breast tumor. The receptors derive from a female donor with breast cancer. Each CDR3 is given with its conserved first and last residue. D genes are given only for firm matches. Size values are once, few and many counts, or a class for expanded clones, and some rows have none.

V gene	J gene	clone size	D gene	CDR3 DNA	CDR3 protein
TRBV20-1	TRBJ2-2	many	TRBD2	TGCAGTGCTAGGACTAGCGGCGACACCGGGGAGCTGTTTTTT	CSARTSGDTGELFF
TRBV11-2	TRBJ2-7	.	.	TGTGCCAGCAGCGCAAACAAGGCGAGGGACTCCACAAGTCTTTTAACCGACGAGCAGTACTTC	CASSANKARDSTSLLTDEQYF
TRBV7-2	TRBJ2-3	many	.	TGTGCCAGCAGCTCGAGCCGGGGTCCCACAGATACGCAGTATTTT	CASSSSRGPTDTQYF
TRBV20-1	TRBJ2-1	many	.	TGCAGTGCTAGAGATGCGGGAAAGGGTATCAATGAGCAGTTCTTC	CSARDAGKGINEQFF
TRBV7-2	TRBJ2-2	.	.	TGTGCCAGCAGCTTAGTCAGGGCCGGGGAGCTGTTTTTT	CASSLVRAGELFF
TRBV28	TRBJ2-7	.	.	TGTGCCAGCAGAGGGGGTTTTTACGAGCAGTACTTC	CASRGGFYEQYF
TRBV20-1	TRBJ2-7	many	.	TGCAGTGCTAGCGGGGGATCCTACGAGCAGTACTTC	CSASGGSYEQYF
TRBV15	TRBJ1-5	many	.	TGTGCCACCAGCAGAGTAAGCAATCAGCCCCAGCATTTT	CATSRVSNQPQHF
TRBV12-3/TRBV12-4	TRBJ2-1	.	TRBD1	TGTGCCAGCAGCAGCACAGGGGGCAAAAATGAGCAGTTCTTC	CASSSTGGKNEQFF
TRBV10-2	TRBJ1-1	.	TRBD1	TGCGCCAGCAGGGGACAGGGGATGAACACTGACGCTTTCTTT	CASRGQGMNTDAFF
TRBV6-5	TRBJ1-4	many	.	TGTGCCAGCAGTGACGGGGGATTTAATGAAAAACTGTTTTTT	CASSDGGFNEKLFF
TRBV11-3	TRBJ2-3	.	TRBD2	TGTGCCAGCAGCGCCAGACTAGCGGGAAGCACAGATACGCAGTATTTT	CASSARLAGSTDTQYF
TRBV7-3	TRBJ2-7	many	.	TGTGCCAGCAGCCCAACGTACAGGGACGAGCAGTACTTC	CASSPTYRDEQYF
TRBV5-6	TRBJ2-1	many	TRBD2	TGTGCCAGCAGGGAGACTAGCGCATACTACAATGAGCAGTTCTTC	CASRETSAYYNEQFF
TRBV10-3	TRBJ1-4	.	.	TGTGCCATCAAAAGGGACGCCGCAACTAATGAAAAACTGTTTTTT	CAIKRDAATNEKLFF
TRBV20-1	TRBJ2-3	many	.	TGCAGTGCCGTATGGTATGGCCGTGGGCAGTATTTT	CSAVWYGRGQYF
TRBV3-1	TRBJ2-7	.	TRBD2	TGTGCCAGCACCACAACTAGCGGTTCCTACGAGCAGTACTTC	CASTTTSGSYEQYF
TRBV6-6	TRBJ2-5	many	TRBD1	TGTGCCAGCAGCCCCCCCGAGAGAAACAGGGGTCAGACCCAGTACTTC	CASSPPERNRGQTQYF
TRBV20-1	TRBJ1-1	few	.	TGCAGTGCTAGTGACAGACAGGCTACGAGCACTGAAGCTTTCTTT	CSASDRQATSTEAFF
TRBV5-1	TRBJ1-5	.	.	TGCGCCAGCAGCTTGGGAGGAACGGGCTGGCAGCCCCAGCATTTT	CASSLGGTGWQPQHF
TRBV27	TRBJ2-2	.	.	TGTGCCAGCAGGCGGTACACCGGGGAGCTGTTTTTT	CASRRYTGELFF
TRBV27	TRBJ2-1	.	TRBD2	TGTGCCAGCAGTTTTCGCGCCGGGACTAGCGAGTACAATGAGCAGTTCTTC	CASSFRAGTSEYNEQFF
TRBV5-1	TRBJ2-5	.	.	TGCGCCACCTCCCAGGACCAAGAGACCCAGTACTTC	CATSQDQETQYF
TRBV29-1	TRBJ1-4	many	TRBD1	TGCAGCGCTTGGACAGGGCGAAAACTGTTTTTT	CSAWTGRKLFF
TRBV5-1	TRBJ2-1	many	TRBD2	TGCGCCAGCAGAGTAAGAGGTAGCGGGTACAATGAGCAGTTCTTC	CASRVRGSGYNEQFF
TRBV7-7	TRBJ2-3	many	TRBD2	TGTGCTAGCAGCCAAACTAGCGGAGTGGATACGCAGTATTTT	CASSQTSGVDTQYF
TRBV5-1	TRBJ2-5	few	TRBD2	TGCGCCAGCAGCCCCACGTCCGGGGGGAAGGAGACCCAGTACTTC	CASSPTSGGKETQYF
TRBV5-1	TRBJ2-2	.	.	TGCGCCAGCAGCCCCTTGTCGAGTACTACCGGGGAGCTGTCTTTT	CASSPLSSTTGELSF
TRBV6-1	TRBJ1-2	few	.	TGTGCCAGCAGTAACCACCGAGCCGCCAACTATGGCTACACCTTC	CASSNHRAANYGYTF
TRBV6-1	TRBJ1-2	many	.	TGTGCCAGCAGTGAGGGGGGCTTTTATGGCTACACCTTC	CASSEGGFYGYTF
TRBV7-8	TRBJ2-4	many	.	TGTGCCAGCAGCCCGGCGTACCTAGCCAAAAACATTCAGTACTTC	CASSPAYLAKNIQYF
TRBV6-1	TRBJ1-5	once	.	TGTGCCAGCAGCCCAAGGTTTGTCGGCAATCAGCCCCAGCATTTT	CASSPRFVGNQPQHF
TRBV6-1	TRBJ1-2	.	.	TGTGCCAGAAGTGAACGCCGCCCCCGGGACTATGGCTACACCTTC	CARSERRPRDYGYTF
TRBV5-4	TRBJ2-2	.	.	TGTGCCAGCAGCTTCCCCCAAGGGGTAAACACCGGGGAGCTGTTTTTT	CASSFPQGVNTGELFF
TRBV28	TRBJ2-7	few	.	TGTGCCAGCAGCGGGGGCTTCTACGAGCAGTACTTC	CASSGGFYEQYF
TRBV4-2	TRBJ1-6	.	.	TGTGCCAGCAGCCAAGATCTTGGGTCACCCCTCCACTTT	CASSQDLGSPLHF
TRBV5-1	TRBJ1-1	few	.	TGCGCCAGCAGCTTGGAAGGAGGCAAAGCTTTCTTT	CASSLEGGKAFF
TRBV7-2	TRBJ2-3	few	TRBD2	TGTGCCAGCAGCTTAGGCGGACTAGCGGGGTTCTCTAGCACAGATACGCAGTATTTT	CASSLGGLAGFSSTDTQYF
TRBV12-3/TRBV12-4	TRBJ2-7	many	.	TGTGCCAGCAGCTGGATCCTCGGCGAGCAGTACTTC	CASSWILGEQYF
TRBV4-1	TRBJ1-1	.	.	TGCGCCAGCAGCCATCCCGCCGGAGGACAGTATGAAGCTTTCTTT	CASSHPAGGQYEAFF
TRBV7-3	TRBJ1-6	.	.	TGTGCCAGCAGCTTAGCCCCCGAAGAGGGTTCACCCCTCCACTTT	CASSLAPEEGSPLHF
TRBV6-1	TRBJ1-2	few	.	TGTGCCAGCAGTGAAGGGACCGACAATTATGGCTACACCTTC	CASSEGTDNYGYTF
TRBV13	TRBJ2-3	.	.	TGTGCCAGCAGCTTAGTTAGCGGCCAAGGCACAGATACGCAGTATTTT	CASSLVSGQGTDTQYF
TRBV28	TRBJ2-2	.	TRBD1	TGTGCCAGCGCGACCGGGACAGGGAACACCGGGGAGCTGTTTTTT	CASATGTGNTGELFF
TRBV4-1	TRBJ1-2	many	.	TGCGCCAGCAGCCACGAAAGTAACGCCTATGGCTACACCTTC	CASSHESNAYGYTF
TRBV5-1	TRBJ1-4	few	.	TGCGCCAGCAGCCGGGGTGCAACTAATGAAAAACTGTTTTTT	CASSRGATNEKLFF
TRBV20-1	TRBJ2-2	.	.	TGCAGTGCTTACCACTACAACACCGGGGAGCTGTTTTTT	CSAYHYNTGELFF
TRBV2	TRBJ1-5	.	TRBD1	TGTGCCAGCAGTAAACAGGGGGACAATCAGCCCCAGCATTTT	CASSKQGDNQPQHF
TRBV6-5	TRBJ1-3	few	.	TGTGCTAGCAGTACACACAGGAAAATCTCTGGAAACACCATATATTTT	CASSTHRKISGNTIYF
TRBV12-3/TRBV12-4	TRBJ2-6	many	.	TGTGCCAGCAACAGGCTCTCTGGGGCCAACGTCCTGACTTTC	CASNRLSGANVLTF
TRBV6-5	TRBJ1-1	many	.	TGTGCCAGCAGTTACTCGACTGGGGCGGGGGACACTGAAGCTTTCTTT	CASSYSTGAGDTEAFF
TRBV9	TRBJ2-7	few	.	TGTGCCAGCAGCGCTGACGGAGGCGAGCAGTACTTC	CASSADGGEQYF
TRBV5-3	TRBJ1-6	.	TRBD1	TGTGCCAGGAGCTTCTTGTGGGGACAGGATAATTCACCCCTCCACTTT	CARSFLWGQDNSPLHF
TRBV5-1	TRBJ1-2	.	TRBD1	TGCGCCAGCACCTATGATGGGGGGACAGATTATGGCTACACCTTC	CASTYDGGTDYGYTF